These T cell receptor beta chains were read from a single sample in a study of a mutant IDH1 vaccine in newly diagnosed glioma. Assay: immunoSEQ multiplex PCR; the TCRdb copy retains only in-frame clones and omits some. The table lists 20,000 to 30,000 clones, about 89% of them singletons. Material: PBMCs, obtained from a glioma patient treated with radiotherapy, temozolomide or both. These receptors all stem from a young man with glioma. Each CDR3 is given with its conserved first and last residue. A D gene is named only where the DNA matches it firmly. The listing skips clone size in some rows; elsewhere it reads once, few, many or a size class.

TRBD2 TRBJ2-1 - TRBV5-1 TGCGCCAGCGATCCCGGGACTAGCATATACAATGAGCAGTTCTTC CASDPGTSIYNEQFF
- TRBJ1-1 - TRBV5-4 TGTGCCAGCAGCTTGGCCGGGCGGAACATGAACACTGAAGCTTTCTTT CASSLAGRNMNTEAFF
- TRBJ1-1 once TRBV6-6 TGTGCCAGCAGTTACCGGAGTGGGGCCCCTGAAGCTTTCTTT CASSYRSGAPEAFF
- TRBJ2-5 - TRBV28 TGTGCCAGCAGTAAAGGGGACAGTCGGGGGGAGACCCAGTACTTC CASSKGDSRGETQYF
TRBD1 TRBJ2-7 once TRBV4-1 TGCGCCAGCAGCCCAATTGGACAGGGTTCCTACGAGCAGTACTTC CASSPIGQGSYEQYF
- TRBJ1-3 - TRBV2 TGTGCCAGCAGGCCCCGGGGCTTCAGCTCTGGAAACACCATATATTTT CASRPRGFSSGNTIYF
- TRBJ2-7 - TRBV14 TGTGCCAGCAGCCAAGCCCTCGGGATAGGGCCAAACGAGCAGTACTTC CASSQALGIGPNEQYF
TRBD1 TRBJ1-2 - TRBV2 TGTGCCAGCAGTGAAACAGGGGTAGGAGCCTATGGCTACACCTTC CASSETGVGAYGYTF
TRBD1 TRBJ2-2 - TRBV7-9 TGTGCCGCCCTACAAGGACAGGGGGGCACCGGGGAGCTGTTTTTT CAALQGQGGTGELFF
TRBD2 TRBJ2-3 - TRBV18 TGTGCCAGCTCACGGGGACTAGCGGGAGTCGGCGATACGCAGTATTTT CASSRGLAGVGDTQYF
TRBD1 TRBJ1-2 - TRBV2 TGTGCCAGCAGTGATTCGACAGGGATCTATGGCTACACCTTC CASSDSTGIYGYTF
- TRBJ2-1 - TRBV7-2 TGTGCCAGCAGCTTAGGTGGACGATTTTCCTACAATGAGCAGTTCTTC CASSLGGRFSYNEQFF
TRBD2 TRBJ2-1 - TRBV5-1 TGCGCCAGCAGCTTGGTAGCTAGCGGGAGGGTTTACAATGAGCAGTTCTTC CASSLVASGRVYNEQFF
- TRBJ1-1 - TRBV6-1 TGTGCCAGCAGTGCGCAACAGGCGGCGGGGTATGCTTTCTTT CASSAQQAAGYAFF
TRBD1 TRBJ1-1 few TRBV10-3 TGTGCCATCGCACCGGGACAGGGGGGAAACACTGAAGCTTTCTTT CAIAPGQGGNTEAFF
- TRBJ1-2 - TRBV27 TGTGCCAGCAGAGGACGGAGCACTAACTATGGCTACACCTTC CASRGRSTNYGYTF
- TRBJ2-7 - TRBV10-1 TGCGCCAGCAGAGAGACGACAGAGTACGAGCAGTACTTC CASRETTEYEQYF
TRBD1 TRBJ1-2 - TRBV2 TGTGCCAGCCGGGACAGTCTCATCTATGGCTACACCTTC CASRDSLIYGYTF
- TRBJ1-3 - TRBV19 TGTGCCAGTAGTATAGATCATGGAAAGTACGGTGGAAACACCATATATTTT CASSIDHGKYGGNTIYF
- TRBJ2-1 - TRBV5-4 TGTGCCAGCAGGTCCGGGACCGCGGGACCCTACAATGAGCAGTTCTTC CASRSGTAGPYNEQFF
TRBD1 TRBJ1-6 - TRBV6-5 TGTGCCAGCAGTTACTCGACAGGGATAAGGTCACCCCTCCACTTT CASSYSTGIRSPLHF
TRBD1 TRBJ2-4 - TRBV5-1 TGCGCCAGCAGCTCCGGACAGGCGGTTGCCAAAAACATTCAGTACTTC CASSSGQAVAKNIQYF
TRBD1 TRBJ1-2 - TRBV11-2 TGTGCCAGCAGCTCTCCATCCGGGACAGGATCGCACTATGGCTACACCTTC CASSSPSGTGSHYGYTF
- TRBJ2-3 - TRBV7-9 TGTGCCAGCAGCTTATCGGCAGATACGCAGTATTTT CASSLSADTQYF
- TRBJ1-2 - TRBV6-6 TGTGCCAGCATCGCCGGCGGGGGCCTCGGCTACACCTTC CASIAGGGLGYTF
- TRBJ1-3 - TRBV5-1 TGCGCCAGCACCACGGGGGGGTCGAGCTCTGGAAACACCATATATTTT CASTTGGSSSGNTIYF
TRBD1 TRBJ1-1 - TRBV7-9 TGTGCCAGCAGCTTAGGACCGGACAGGGGGAGTCACACTGAAGCTTTCTTT CASSLGPDRGSHTEAFF
- TRBJ2-6 - TRBV25-1 TGTGCCAGCAGTGATCGGACCGACAGCTCTGGGGCCAACGTCCTGACTTTC CASSDRTDSSGANVLTF
- TRBJ2-7 medium-sized TRBV27 TGTGCCAGCAGTTCTGTTTCTGGGTTCCCCTACGAGCAGTACTTC CASSSVSGFPYEQYF
TRBD2 TRBJ2-7 - TRBV7-2 TGTGCCAGCAGCTTAGCGCGTAGCGGGAGACCCGGGTACGAGCAGTACTTC CASSLARSGRPGYEQYF
- TRBJ1-1 - TRBV18 TGTGCCAGCTCCTTACTCCAAGGGAACACTGAAGCTTTCTTT CASSLLQGNTEAFF
- TRBJ2-1 - TRBV11-2 TGTGCCAGCAGCTTAGATATTGTGGGGACACCCTCTGATGAGCAGTTCTTC CASSLDIVGTPSDEQFF
- TRBJ1-1 - TRBV6-5 TGTGCCACCAGGAGCGGCTTGAACACTGAAGCTTTCTTT CATRSGLNTEAFF
- TRBJ1-2 - TRBV6-6 TGTGCCAGCAGTTACGGATGGGGTAGTGGCTACACCTTC CASSYGWGSGYTF
- TRBJ1-1 once TRBV11-2 TGTGCCAGCAGCCCGCTCGGCGCTGAAGCTTTCTTT CASSPLGAEAFF
TRBD1 TRBJ2-7 - TRBV6-5 TGTGCCAGCAGTTACCCGGGACAGGGGGCCTACGAGCAGTACTTC CASSYPGQGAYEQYF
- TRBJ1-4 - TRBV4-1 TGCGCCAGCAGCCAAGATAAGTTCGAAAAACTGTTTTTT CASSQDKFEKLFF
TRBD1 TRBJ1-3 - TRBV29-1 TGCAGCGCTAAAAGGACAGGATTTGGAAACACCATATATTTT CSAKRTGFGNTIYF
TRBD1 TRBJ1-4 - TRBV2 TGTGCCAGCAGTGAATTTGGTCAGGGGGATCTCGCAACTAATGAAAAACTGTTTTTT CASSEFGQGDLATNEKLFF
- TRBJ2-5 - TRBV5-1 TGCGCCAGCAGCTTCAGGGACACCAGTTACCAAGAGACCCAGTACTTC CASSFRDTSYQETQYF
TRBD2 TRBJ2-7 - TRBV6-1 TGTGCCAGCAGTGATCCGGGACTAGCGGGAGACGAGCAGTACTTC CASSDPGLAGDEQYF
- TRBJ1-2 - TRBV10-1 TGCGCCAGCAGTGATCAGGGGCCCTATGGCTACACCTTC CASSDQGPYGYTF